Here is one TCR beta chain with its context. This clone came up a few times. Its antigen is still unknown. No base qualities exist here, and no much larger clone lies one base off it. The donors belonged to the validation cohort of approximately 130 subjects, which was separate from the approximately 700-subject first cohort. Spanning cysteine to phenylalanine, the CDR3 consists of 13 amino acids. CDR3 DNA only is kept here, 39 bases in frame from base 1. V loses 10 bases, J loses 0 bases, and the germline ends lie 12 bases apart. Reading the germline V gene gives CDR1 WSHSY and CDR2 SAAADI. The sample is drawn from a study of cytomegalovirus exposure and HLA in healthy donors (dated by TCRdb to about 2017). Background on the whole study: A later analysis indicated that the 90 to 150 validation repertoires were generated on the platform also employed for the 666 repertoires of the first cohort. To predict cytomegalovirus infection status, the study brought together high-throughput TCR immunosequencing, statistical association of individual TCRs with disease status, and machine learning. The aim of the study was to test whether cataloging public T cell receptors could identify signatures of past pathogen exposure. Besides the first cohort of roughly 660 subjects, a separate validation cohort made up of 120 or so different subjects was used.

Overall study results and their limits: The authors suggested that the approach could potentially be extended to other disease states and immunological phenotypes. In the study, approximately 160 TCR beta chains were listed as associated with cytomegalovirus. The validation cohort had no HLA typing available for a later analysis, so co-occurrence within that cohort was assessed over all 120 or so repertoires. While some public TCRs were present in many individuals, most TCR sequences turned up only very rarely across donors. A later analysis found that TCRs clustered in the first cohort also tended to co-occur in the 120 validation repertoires, with just under 95% of cluster scores above 0. The classifier was reported to diagnose cytomegalovirus status with high specificity and sensitivity in both the original and validation cohorts. In vitro tests confirmed that a few of the cytomegalovirus-associated TCR beta chains recognize cytomegalovirus antigens.

Library method: the immunoSEQ multiplex PCR assay. As for the authors' bioinformatics: A statistical classification framework was built for diagnosing cytomegalovirus status from the catalog of TCR beta chain sequences. In its TCRdb copy, this immuneACCESS table keeps in-frame sequences only and misses some clones. Where compared with another copy, unresolved V genes explain less than half of these, and the others have no known cause. The V and J calls and clone size are taken from that table; D and trimming were inferred from the DNA. The sample table shows some 340,000 clones, and 87% are seen once. The ten biggest clones cover roughly 1.2% of the sample.

The specimen sequenced was PBMCs. Recombination connected TRBV10-2 to TRBJ1-1, and the D gene may be TRBD1, 5 bases matching. This receptor was taken from a woman under 40 in good health and CMV-seropositive. The nucleotide sequence reads TGCGCCACCTCCTGGGGGATGAACACTGAAGCTTTCTTT. Its protein reads: CATSWGMNTEAFF.